What follows are 20 T cell receptor beta chains derived from one specimen sequenced in a study of T cells in Graves' hyperthyroidism and ophthalmopathy (dated by TCRdb to the late 2010s). Libraries were built with multiplex PCR. The sequencer was an Illumina HiSeq 2000. The TCR beta CDR3 regions were amplified from the RNA transcripts. The first round of RT-PCR for the TCR CDR3 was performed with the HTBI primer set and the Qiagen OneStep RT-PCR kit. The public reads were reprocessed in TCRdb via fastp at Q25 and MiXCR, keeping in-frame beta chains. Rows matching on CDR3 protein sequence are summarized as one entry with the most common DNA and genes. In all, the sample holds 280,000 or so distinct CDR3 sequences, and over 12% of those were seen once. The ten largest clones add up to 30% of the sample. Material: blood. These receptors all stem from a woman between 45 and 65 years old with Graves' hyperthyroidism that later progressed to Graves' ophthalmopathy.

This clonotype has only one observation. A much bigger clone sits one base away, suggesting this may be a read error. The rearrangement joins TRBV7-3 to TRBJ2-6; either TRBD1 or TRBD2 may fit D (5 bases each). The CDR3 is made up of 16 amino acids. Germline loops: CDR1 SGHTA, CDR2 FQGTGA. The CDR3 nucleotides are TGTGCCAGCAGCTCCCCGGGGCTCTCTGAGGCCAACGTCCTGACTTTC. Its protein product is CASSSPGLSEANVLTF.

This clonotype showed up many times. This chain connects TRBV4-1 to TRBJ1-1; a possible D gene is TRBD1 (5 bases). This CDR3 spans 14 amino acids. Trimming cost V 3 bases and J 1 base, with 9 bases left between them. Germline lookup yields CDR1 MGHRA and CDR2 YSYEKL. The CDR3 here is CASSHLGENTEAFF. The CDR3 coding sequence is TGCGCCAGCAGCCATTTGGGGGAGAACACTGAAGCTTTCTTT.

The chain recombines TRBV13 with TRBJ1-3, with D unresolved. The CDR3 loop spans 16 amino acids. Germline values: CDR1 PRHDT, CDR2 FYEKMQ (reference sequence). V was pared by 2 bases and J by 4 bases, with 15 bases between. This CDR3 is CASSLSARDSGNTIYF. The CDR3 nucleotides are TGTGCCAGCAGCTTATCGGCCAGAGACTCAGGAAACACCATATATTTT.

This clonotype was counted only a few times. This chain joins TRBV6-1 and TRBJ2-4; the match to TRBD1 covers 10 bases. J gave up 6 bases and V 7 bases, and 3 bases lay outside the gene matches. The CDR3 spans 13 residues. CDR1 and CDR2 from the germline V gene are MNHNS and SASEGT. The CDR3 protein is CASKRTGGNIQYF. The CDR3 DNA follows: TGTGCCAGCAAAAGGACAGGGGGAAACATTCAGTACTTC.

This clonotype was seen repeatedly, ten times or more. The chain links TRBV27 to TRBJ2-1; D is possibly TRBD2 (6 bases). Germline V gene data show CDR1 as MNHEY and CDR2 as SMNVEV (reference sequence). V lost 5 bases to trimming and J lost 2 bases, with 16 bases between them. There are 16 residues in the CDR3. CDR3 coding DNA: TGTGCCAGCAGTCCAGGACTCGGAGGGACCTACAATGAGCAGTTCTTC. Protein product: CASSPGLGGTYNEQFF.

V and J are TRBV18 and TRBJ2-7, with TRBD1 as a possible D gene (5 bases). This CDR3 comprises 11 residues. CDR1 is KGHSH, CDR2 LQKENI, per germline. V shed 7 bases and J shed 4 bases, with 8 bases lying between them. This CDR3 reads CASFPGYEQYF. For the CDR3, the DNA is TGTGCCAGCTTCCCAGGGTACGAGCAGTACTTC.

This clonotype was observed at least ten times. The V call is TRBV6-1, the J call TRBJ2-3, with D hard to call. Trimming removed 8 bases from V and 5 bases from J, with 11 bases in between. The germline V gene encodes CDR1 MNHNS and CDR2 SASEGT. This CDR3 comprises 12 residues. CDR3 sequence (DNA): TGTGCCAGCGGTCAACAAGGAGATACGCAGTATTTT. Amino acid sequence: CASGQQGDTQYF.

This clonotype was observed at least ten times. The chain has TRBV5-1 and TRBJ1-1; D not resolved. This CDR3 region has 16 residues. Germline V lookup: CDR1 SGHRS, CDR2 YFSETQ. V was trimmed by 0 bases and J by 6 bases, leaving 18 bases between them. The CDR3 region is CASSLGATGPTAEAFF. In DNA form, the CDR3 reads TGCGCCAGCAGCTTGGGGGCCACCGGTCCTACCGCTGAAGCTTTCTTT.

This clonotype came up many times. The J gene is TRBJ2-1, the V gene TRBV18, with 9 bases lining up with TRBD1. Germline CDR1 reads KGHSH; CDR2 reads LQKENI. The CDR3 length is 16 residues. V lost 5 bases to trimming and J lost 8 bases; unmatched junction nucleotides: 13. CDR3 in DNA: TGTGCCAGCTCAGCCACCCCGGGACAGGGTTTATATGAGCAGTTCTTC. It encodes CASSATPGQGLYEQFF. The variable domain in full, with the rest retrieved from reference TRBV18 and TRBJ2-1, is NAGVMQNPRHLVRRRGQEARLRCSPMKGHSHVYWYRQLPEEGLKFMVYLQKENIIDESGMPKERFSAEFPKEGPSILRIQQVVRGDSAAYFCASSATPGQGLYEQFFGPGTRLTVL.

Remarks on this clonotype: Possible read error: a much larger clone is one base away. The V gene is TRBV7-9, the J gene TRBJ2-7; the D call may be TRBD1 or TRBD2 (5 bases each). The CDR3 runs to 14 residues. The germline gives CDR1 SEHNR, CDR2 FQNEAQ (reference sequence). The CDR3 nucleotides are TGTGCCAGCAGGGGACCGTACCCTACCTACGAGCAGTGCTTC. Its translation: CASRGPYPTYEQCF. Combining the CDR3 with reference TRBV7-9 and TRBJ2-7 gives the whole variable domain DTGVSQNPRHKITKRGQNVTFRCDPISEHNRLYWYRQTLGQGPEFLTYFQNEAQLEKSRLLSDRFSAERPKGSFSTLEIQRTEQGDSAMYLCASRGPYPTYEQCFGPGTRLTVT.

This clonotype was detected only a few times. V is TRBV4-1 and J is TRBJ2-5; 7 bases match TRBD2. Unmatched junction bases numbered 9, after V lost 4 bases and J lost 4 bases. The CDR3 contains 15 residues. Germline V gene lookup returns CDR1 MGHRA and CDR2 YSYEKL. CDR3 protein: CASSPGLVLSETQYF. As DNA, the CDR3 is TGCGCCAGCAGCCCCGGACTAGTTCTCTCAGAGACCCAGTACTTC.

This clonotype was seen many times. The V call is TRBV20-1, the J call TRBJ1-1; no reliable D call. Trimming cost V 5 bases and J 3 bases, with 10 bases left between them. This CDR3 has 12 amino acids. From germline, CDR1 is DFQATT and CDR2 SNEGSKA (reference sequence). This chain's CDR3 is CSAVRGYTEAFF. The CDR3 DNA reads as TGCAGTGCTGTAAGAGGGTACACTGAAGCTTTCTTT.

This clonotype was recorded many times. V gene TRBV5-1 combines with J gene TRBJ2-2; D not resolved. V lost 0 bases, J lost 10 bases, and 13 bases lay in between. Germline V gene sequence: CDR1 SGHRS, CDR2 YFSETQ. The CDR3 length is 14 residues. CDR3 sequence: CASSLARTASELFF. The CDR3 DNA reads as TGCGCCAGCAGCTTGGCCAGGACGGCCTCGGAGCTGTTTTTT.

This clonotype was observed many times. CDR3: CASNGAAEAFF. CDR3 coding DNA: TGCGCCAGCAACGGGGCGGCCGAAGCTTTCTTT. The chain joins TRBV5-1 to TRBJ1-1; possible D gene TRBD1, 5 bases. The germline gives CDR1 SGHRS, CDR2 YFSETQ. Trimming took off 6 bases at V and 8 bases at J, with 11 bases between the two ends. The CDR3 totals 11 residues.

J is TRBJ2-3 and V is TRBV29-1; 8 nucleotides line up with TRBD1. This CDR3 is 13 amino acids long. V lost 7 bases, J lost 1 base, and 4 bases stayed unmatched. Germline V gene data show CDR1 as SQVTM and CDR2 as ANQGSEA. CDR3 coding DNA: TGCAGCGATTCGACAGGGGGCACAGATACGCAGTATTTT. Its protein product is CSDSTGGTDTQYF.

The CDR3 DNA is TGTGCCAGCAGCGAGCGGGAGCTTGGAATCTACGAGCAGTACTTC. Protein: CASSERELGIYEQYF. The J gene is TRBJ2-7, the V gene TRBV6-1, with 8 positions matching TRBD2. The trim removed 6 bases at V and 3 bases at J, leaving 10 bases unmatched. The CDR3 is 15 amino acids. Germline values: CDR1 MNHNS, CDR2 SASEGT.

This clonotype has ten or more counts. V is TRBV19 and J is TRBJ1-2; 9 nucleotides align to TRBD1. The CDR3 has 17 amino acids. Germline lookup yields CDR1 LNHDA and CDR2 SQIVND (reference sequence). V shed 7 bases and J 2 bases; nucleotides not matched to a gene: 14. The DNA for the CDR3 is TGTGCCAGTAAGAGCCCTCGGGACAGGGTAGCAAACTATGGCTACACCTTC. Its translation is CASKSPRDRVANYGYTF.

This clonotype was detected ten times or more. V and J are TRBV7-3 and TRBJ2-1; 12 nucleotides align to TRBD2. The CDR3 covers 19 residues. With V trimmed by 3 bases and J by 8 bases, 17 bases remained unmatched. Germline CDR1 SGHTA, CDR2 FQGTGA. The CDR3 coding sequence is TGTGCCAGCAGCTTGGGTCTAGCGGGAGGGCCAAACGGTAGAGATGAGCAGTTCTTC. This sequence encodes CASSLGLAGGPNGRDEQFF.

A few counts support this clonotype. CDR3 nucleotides: TGTGCCAGCAGCTTAGACCGTAGTAGTGGGCAGTACTTC. Translated: CASSLDRSSGQYF. This chain uses TRBV7-3 with TRBJ2-7; D is uncertain. Germline CDR1 and CDR2: SGHTA and FQGTGA. This CDR3 is 13 amino acids long. Trimming took off 2 bases at V and 9 bases at J, with 14 bases between the two ends.

This clonotype was observed many times. The CDR3 reads CASTRQGRPFRSYEQYF. The CDR3, as DNA: TGTGCCAGCACCCGACAGGGCCGACCCTTCCGCTCCTACGAGCAGTACTTC. J is TRBJ2-7 and V is TRBV28; the match to TRBD1 covers 7 bases. The CDR3 spans 17 residues. V lost 7 bases, J lost 0 bases, and 15 bases stayed unmatched. Germline V lookup: CDR1 MDHEN, CDR2 SYDVKM.